The 7 T cell receptor beta chains in this list originate from one sample, sequenced in a study of shared clonotypes between healthy human individuals. Assay: immunoSEQ multiplex PCR; the TCRdb copy retains only in-frame clones and omits some. The sample holds around 690,000 clones, 90% seen once. The sequenced material came from memory CD8+ T cells from PBMCs. Subset meaning: CD45RO+ cells pooled with CCR7-negative TemRA cells. These receptor sequences come from a man younger than 30 in good health. Some clones in this sample may be carry-over from other donors' samples.

Concerning this clone: Germline is not matched at one junction end, which may reflect a read error. V and J are TRBV10-3 and TRBJ2-7, with TRBD1 identical over 7 bases. The germline gives CDR1 ENHRY, CDR2 SYGVKD. The CDR3 sequence is 12 residues long. The chain's CDR3 is CAISNLGTAPGF. The CDR3 DNA sequence: TGTGCCATCAGTAACCTGGGGACAGCTCCGGGGTTC.

This chain uses TRBV5-5 with TRBJ2-7; 7 bases fit TRBD1. The CDR3 covers 15 residues. Germline trimming cut 4 bases from V and 3 bases from J; bases unmatched to any gene: 10. CDR1 is SGHKS and CDR2 is YYEKEE in the germline V gene (reference sequence). The CDR3, as DNA: TGTGCCAGCAGCATTACAGGGGTAAATCTCTACGAGCAGTACTTC. Protein: CASSITGVNLYEQYF.

The V and J genes are TRBV27 and TRBJ1-5; TRBD1 matches 9 bases. This CDR3 spans 17 amino acids. V shed 5 bases, J shed 6 bases, and the junction held 14 bases outside the gene matches. Germline CDR1 and CDR2: MNHEY and SMNVEV (reference sequence). CDR3 loop: CASSPQGARRVSQPQHF. CDR3 DNA: TGTGCCAGCAGTCCACAGGGGGCGCGGCGGGTGAGTCAGCCCCAGCATTTT.

The chain has TRBV18 and TRBJ2-1, with 7 bases fitting TRBD1. This CDR3 is built from 16 residues. Unmatched junction bases numbered 9, after V lost 2 bases and J lost 5 bases. In germline, CDR1 is KGHSH, CDR2 LQKENI. The CDR3 region is CASSPTIGQANNEQFF. CDR3 sequence (DNA): TGTGCCAGCTCACCAACTATCGGACAGGCAAACAATGAGCAGTTCTTC.

The chain couples TRBV4-2 to TRBJ2-6; TRBD2 might be the D (6 bases). With 9 bases removed from V and 2 bases from J, the gap between germline ends came to 11 bases. This CDR3 is built from 14 residues. The germline V gene has CDR1 LGHNA and CDR2 YNFKEQ. CDR3 in amino acids: CASATSPGANVLTF. CDR3 in DNA: TGTGCCAGTGCGACTAGTCCTGGGGCCAACGTCCTGACTTTC.

V is TRBV19 and J is TRBJ2-7, with 8 bases fitting TRBD1. The junction had 10 bases not matched to a gene; V was cut back by 6 bases and J by 3 bases. CDR1 is LNHDA and CDR2 is SQIVND in the germline V gene (reference sequence). The CDR3 runs 15 residues. The CDR3 nucleotides are TGTGCCAGTAGAGGCTCCGGGACAGGTTTCTACGAGCAGTACTTC. Translated: CASRGSGTGFYEQYF.

The J gene is TRBJ2-7, the V gene TRBV11-2; 13 nucleotides line up with TRBD2. This CDR3 comprises 18 residues. The trim removed 3 bases at V and 5 bases at J, leaving 13 bases unmatched. Germline values: CDR1 SGHAT, CDR2 FQNNGV. This CDR3 is CASSFTRRTSGSMNEQYF. The CDR3, as DNA: TGTGCCAGCAGCTTCACGAGACGGACTAGCGGGAGTATGAACGAGCAGTACTTC.